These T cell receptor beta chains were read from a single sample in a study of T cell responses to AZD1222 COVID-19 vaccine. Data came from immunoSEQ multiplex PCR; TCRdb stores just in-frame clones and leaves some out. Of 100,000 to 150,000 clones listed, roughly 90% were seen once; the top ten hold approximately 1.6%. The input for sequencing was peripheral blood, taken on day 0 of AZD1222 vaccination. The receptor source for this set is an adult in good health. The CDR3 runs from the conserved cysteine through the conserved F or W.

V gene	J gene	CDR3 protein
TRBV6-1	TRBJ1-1	CASSDGGSPISTEAFF
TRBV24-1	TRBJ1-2	CATSSRGGDYGYTF
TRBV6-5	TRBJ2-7	CASSPTLFRQGEQYF
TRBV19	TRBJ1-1	CASKGQPMNTEAFF
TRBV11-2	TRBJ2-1	CASSLVGGSQFF
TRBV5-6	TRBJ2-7	CASSLVGAEQYF
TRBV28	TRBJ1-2	CASVQGNFYGYTF
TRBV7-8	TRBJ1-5	CASSQPNRGTQHF
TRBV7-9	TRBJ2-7	CASSSRQGIAYEQYF
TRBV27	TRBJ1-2	CASSPQGGMHYGYTF
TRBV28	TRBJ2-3	CASRTGAILTQYF
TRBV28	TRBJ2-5	CASSLLETQYF
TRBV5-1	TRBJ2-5	CASTPGRGAGETQYF
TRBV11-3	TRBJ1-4	CASSLDGFFEKLFF
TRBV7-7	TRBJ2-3	CASSPLPKGTVTDTQYF
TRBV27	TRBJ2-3	CASSSWTSGDTDTQYF
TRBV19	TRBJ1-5	CASSISGGGRGNQPQHF
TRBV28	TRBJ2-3	CASEVGPHFDTQYF
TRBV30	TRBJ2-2	CAWSVAPGWDRGTGELFF
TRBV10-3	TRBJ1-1	CAISEAGGGLTEAFF
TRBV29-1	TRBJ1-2	CSVLILTGGGYTF
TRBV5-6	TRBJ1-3	CASSLSGSGNTIYF
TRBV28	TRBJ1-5	CASRPGVFNQPQHF
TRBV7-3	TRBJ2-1	CASRDPSSYNEQFF
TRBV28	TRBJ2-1	CASRAPVMNEQFF
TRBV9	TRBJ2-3	CASSPPAGGSADTQYF
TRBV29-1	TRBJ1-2	CSAQMDGNYGYTF
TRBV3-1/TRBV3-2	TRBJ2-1	CASSHIIRRSYNEQFF
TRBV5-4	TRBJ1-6	CASSSRQGGYSPLHF
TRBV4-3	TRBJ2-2	CASASSGQGGAPGELFF
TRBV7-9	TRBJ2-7	CASSTMSYEQYF
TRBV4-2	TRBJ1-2	CASSHDAGTDYGYTF
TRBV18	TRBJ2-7	CASSPRQVTYEQYF
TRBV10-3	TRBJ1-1	CAIREFDLNTEAFF
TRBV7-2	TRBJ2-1	CASSLMGGAYNEQFF
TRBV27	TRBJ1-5	CASSLRGFQPQHF
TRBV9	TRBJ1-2	CASSTLDRDHTF
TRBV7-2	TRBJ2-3	CASSPFPSADTQYF
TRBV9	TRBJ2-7	CASSVGAGGEQYF
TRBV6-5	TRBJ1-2	CASSYSSGTEWESYTF
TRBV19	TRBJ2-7	CASSPREGYEQYF
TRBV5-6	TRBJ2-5	CASSLLRGGRETQYF
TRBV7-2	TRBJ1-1	CASSLQSEAFF
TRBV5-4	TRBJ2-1	CASSLEAGTYNEQFF
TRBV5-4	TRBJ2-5	CASSLAWRGGPQETQYF
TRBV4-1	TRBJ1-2	CASSQVGRGSYGYTF
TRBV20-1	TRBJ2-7	CSARPSYEQYF
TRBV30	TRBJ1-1	CAWSPDRAEAFF
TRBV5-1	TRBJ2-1	CASSLRASGGPTKQFF
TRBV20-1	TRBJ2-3	CSASAEDTQYF